These T cell receptor beta chains were read from a single sample in a study of T cell repertoires in cytomegalovirus infection. TCRdb reprocessed the reads with MiXCR, giving one entry per CDR3 protein. The sample lists about 900,000 distinct CDR3 sequences, approximately 32% occurring once. Their recognized antigens are unknown. The specimen was cultured CD8+ T cells from PBMCs, collected from culture after CMV antigen stimulation. Receptors were obtained from a human donor in good health (CMV status not recorded). Some clones in this sample may be carry-over from other donors' samples. Both conserved end residues are part of each CDR3. Fields, in order: D gene, CDR3 length, V gene, J gene, CDR3 protein. A D gene is named only where the DNA matches it firmly.

>.|13|TRBV6-6|TRBJ1-1
CASSTNLGTEAFF
>TRBD2|17|TRBV2|TRBJ2-5
CASSEAIDSSGQETQYF
>.|16|TRBV28|TRBJ1-5
CASSFWGADSNQPQHF
>.|14|TRBV7-2|TRBJ1-5
CASSLSSVIQPQHF
>.|13|TRBV12-3/TRBV12-4|TRBJ1-3
CASTPPNGNTIYF
>TRBD1|16|TRBV14|TRBJ2-2
CASSLRQGFDTGELFF
>.|13|TRBV7-9|TRBJ2-1
CASTKELANEQFF
>TRBD1|15|TRBV7-8|TRBJ1-2
CASSLRTGEEDGYTF
>TRBD1|14|TRBV6-6|TRBJ1-2
CANKYSGTGFGYTF
>TRBD1|16|TRBV7-9|TRBJ2-7
CASRPPYGTDSYEQYF
>.|12|TRBV24-1|TRBJ1-2
CATSDFNYGYTF
>.|14|TRBV28|TRBJ1-5
CASSLGIGIQPQHF
>.|16|TRBV28|TRBJ2-5
CASSLKGAGHQETQYF
>.|15|TRBV7-8|TRBJ2-2
CASSFVTGSTGELFF
>TRBD1|14|TRBV6-6|TRBJ2-1
CASSHGQAVNEQFF
>.|12|TRBV7-9|TRBJ2-1
CASTQGNNEQFF
>TRBD1|16|TRBV7-9|TRBJ2-1
CASCRSDREKRNEQFF
>.|15|TRBV19|TRBJ2-1
CASSISRASYNEQFF
>.|12|TRBV7-9|TRBJ2-7
CASRLGGDEQYF
>.|14|TRBV9|TRBJ2-5
CASSTDSVLETQYF
>.|15|TRBV24-1|TRBJ1-5
CATSDRIGSNQPQHF
>.|18|TRBV2|TRBJ1-3
CASSEGGGMVLSGNTIYF
>.|12|TRBV25-1|TRBJ1-5
CASSEQGQPQHF
>.|15|TRBV6-5|TRBJ1-5
CASNPRTPYNQPQHF
>.|15|TRBV27|TRBJ1-4
CASSPDAATNEKLFF
>TRBD2|15|TRBV29-1|TRBJ2-5
CSVERLAGGRETQYF
>TRBD2|16|TRBV2|TRBJ2-3
CASSETGLLITDTQYF
>.|15|TRBV5-4|TRBJ1-2
CASSPGDLSNYGYTF
>TRBD2|18|TRBV12-3/TRBV12-4|TRBJ2-1
CASSPGLAGDGGYNEQFF
>.|18|TRBV7-4|TRBJ2-1
CASSLEIRLGALEGEQFF
>TRBD1|17|TRBV11-3|TRBJ2-1
CASSLVGQGSPHNEQFF
>.|15|TRBV7-8|TRBJ2-5
CASSLLNGKQETQYF
>.|16|TRBV6-6|TRBJ2-6
CASSYSTDSGANVLTF